Sequencing of this TCR beta chain was carried out in a study of shared clonotypes between healthy human individuals. Selected positively for CCR7 and CD45RO-negative, naive CD8 cells excluded terminally differentiated effector memory CD45RA+ cells. Some clones are missing from TCRdb's copy, which holds only in-frame ones; the method was immunoSEQ multiplex PCR. The profile shows about 2.2 million clones, about 94% of them singletons. This receptor was identified in a man between 18 and 29 years old in good health. Some clones in this sample may be carry-over from other donors' samples. What was sequenced was naive CD8+ T cells from PBMCs.

The CDR3 coding sequence is TGTGCCAGTAGTATAGAATCTAGCGGCCCCACAGATACGCAGTATTTT. Translated, it gives CASSIESSGPTDTQYF. The gene calls are TRBV19 and TRBJ2-3; 7 bases are shared with TRBD2. The CDR3 consists of 16 residues. V gave up 0 bases and J gave up 2 bases; unmatched junction bases: 5. CDR1 is LNHDA and CDR2 is SQIVND in the germline V gene (reference sequence).